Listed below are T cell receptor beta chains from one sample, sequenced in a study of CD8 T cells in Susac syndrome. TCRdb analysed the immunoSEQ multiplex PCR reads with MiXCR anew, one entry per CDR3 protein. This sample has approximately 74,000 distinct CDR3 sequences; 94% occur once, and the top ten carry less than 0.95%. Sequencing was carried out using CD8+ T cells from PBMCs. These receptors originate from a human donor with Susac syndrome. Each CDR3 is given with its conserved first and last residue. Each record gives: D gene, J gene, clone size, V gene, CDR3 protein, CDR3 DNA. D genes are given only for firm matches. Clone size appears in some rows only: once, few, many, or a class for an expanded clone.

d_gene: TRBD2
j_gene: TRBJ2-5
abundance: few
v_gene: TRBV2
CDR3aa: CASSEGRLAGDLETQYF
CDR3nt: TGTGCCAGCAGTGAAGGGAGGTTAGCGGGGGATCTAGAGACCCAGTACTTC

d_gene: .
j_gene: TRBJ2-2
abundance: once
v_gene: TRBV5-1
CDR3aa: CASSYYSLMEDTGELFF
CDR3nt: TGCGCCAGCAGCTACTATAGCTTGATGGAGGACACCGGGGAGCTGTTTTTT

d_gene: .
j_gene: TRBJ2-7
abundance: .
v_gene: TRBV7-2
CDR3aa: CATGAVYEQYF
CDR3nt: TGTGCCACCGGAGCAGTTTACGAGCAGTACTTC

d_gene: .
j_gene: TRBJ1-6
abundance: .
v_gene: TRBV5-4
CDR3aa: CASGANNSPLHF
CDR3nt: TGTGCCAGCGGCGCCAATAATTCACCCCTCCACTTT

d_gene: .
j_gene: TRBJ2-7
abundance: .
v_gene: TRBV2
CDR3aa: CAGGSYEQYF
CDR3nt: TGTGCCGGCGGCTCCTACGAGCAGTACTTC

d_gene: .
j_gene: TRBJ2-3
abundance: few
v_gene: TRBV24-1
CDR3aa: CATSDPLTDTQYF
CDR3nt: TGTGCCACCAGTGATCCCCTAACAGATACGCAGTATTTT

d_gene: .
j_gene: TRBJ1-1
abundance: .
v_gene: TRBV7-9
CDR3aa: CASSFGDLTEAFF
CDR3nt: TGTGCCAGCAGCTTCGGGGACCTCACTGAAGCTTTCTTT

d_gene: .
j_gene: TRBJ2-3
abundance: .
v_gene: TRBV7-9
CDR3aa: CASSDRAGRDSDTQYF
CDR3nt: TGTGCCAGCAGCGACAGGGCAGGGCGGGACTCAGATACGCAGTATTTT

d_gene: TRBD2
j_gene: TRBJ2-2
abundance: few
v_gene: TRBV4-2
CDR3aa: CASSRKTSGGLKDTGELFF
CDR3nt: TGTGCCAGCAGCCGGAAGACTAGCGGCGGCCTTAAGGACACCGGGGAGCTGTTTTTT

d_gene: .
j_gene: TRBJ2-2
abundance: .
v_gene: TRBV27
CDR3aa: CASRSGGELFF
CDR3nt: TGTGCCAGCAGAAGTGGCGGGGAGCTGTTTTTT

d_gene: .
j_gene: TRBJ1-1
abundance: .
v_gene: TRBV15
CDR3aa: CATSGTRGLNTEAFF
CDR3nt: TGTGCCACCAGCGGGACGCGGGGACTGAACACTGAAGCTTTCTTT

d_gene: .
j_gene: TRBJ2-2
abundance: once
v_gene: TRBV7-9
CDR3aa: CASNHLTGELFF
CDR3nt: TGTGCCAGCAACCACCTCACCGGGGAGCTGTTTTTT

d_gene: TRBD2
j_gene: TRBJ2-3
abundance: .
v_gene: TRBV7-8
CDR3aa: CASSLGVAGETDTQYF
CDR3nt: TGTGCCAGCAGCTTGGGTGTGGCGGGGGAAACAGATACGCAGTATTTT